A single T cell receptor (beta chain) is shown here with its context. The germline V and J ends were trimmed by 6 bases and 3 bases, with 15 bases remaining between them. This CDR3 is 15 amino acids long. Germline CDR1 and CDR2: MDHEN and SYDVKM. The data were taken from a study of blood T cell repertoires in COVID-19. Study context: Donors in the United States, Italy and Spain gave samples during acute or convalescent COVID-19.

The data were produced by immunoSEQ multiplex PCR, yet TCRdb's version contains in-frame clones alone and is incomplete. This sample carries fewer than 250,000 clones, approximately 84% of them seen once, and the ten largest clones take approximately 8.1%. The rearrangement links TRBV28 to TRBJ1-5, with D hard to call. Sequenced sample: peripheral blood. The source is a woman in her forties or fifties with active or convalescent COVID-19. DNA of the CDR3: TGTGCCAGCAGCTTCGGTGGAGTTAACAATCAGCCCCAGCATTTT. Protein: CASSFGGVNNQPQHF.